These T cell receptor beta chains were read from a single sample in a study of Graves' ophthalmopathy and Graves' hyperthyroidism. TCRdb ran MiXCR on the multiplex PCR reads and lists one entry per CDR3 protein. The sample consists of 900,000 to 1,200,000 distinct CDR3 sequences, roughly two fifths of them appearing once. The specimen sequenced was peripheral blood or thyroid tissue (not recorded which). The receptors originated from an adult man with Graves' hyperthyroidism. Each CDR3 is given with its conserved first and last residue. The D gene is left open where the match is weak. Rows give clone size only sometimes, using once, few, many, or a class for an expanded clone.

abundance | len | j_gene | v_gene | d_gene | CDR3nt | CDR3aa
few | 13 | TRBJ2-7 | TRBV5-8 | - | TGTGCAGCTGGCGGCAGGGGGGCCTTAGAGCAGTACTTC | CAAGGRGALEQYF
- | 15 | TRBJ1-5 | TRBV3-1 | - | TGTGCCAGCAGCCAAGACGGTGACGGGGATCAGCCCCAGCATTTT | CASSQDGDGDQPQHF
many | 14 | TRBJ2-7 | TRBV7-6 | - | TGTGCCAGCAGCTTCCGGGCCGATTCCTACGAGCAGTACTTC | CASSFRADSYEQYF
few | 14 | TRBJ1-1 | TRBV27 | - | TGTGCCAGCAAACAGGCCTGGGGGGACACTGAAGCTTTCTTT | CASKQAWGDTEAFF
many | 14 | TRBJ2-5 | TRBV7-9 | - | TGTGCCAGCAGCTTAAGGCAGAGTGTGGAGACCCAGTACTTC | CASSLRQSVETQYF
many | 14 | TRBJ1-1 | TRBV13 | - | TGTGCCAGCACCGAGCGGGGAGGGTACACTGAAGCTTTCTTT | CASTERGGYTEAFF
- | 16 | TRBJ1-1 | TRBV19 | - | TGTGCCAGTAGTACGCCCCGGTCGACAGAGAACACTGAAGCTTTCTTT | CASSTPRSTENTEAFF
few | 13 | TRBJ1-2 | TRBV10-3 | - | TGTGCCATCAGGGAACGGGGGGACTATGGCTACACCTTC | CAIRERGDYGYTF
few | 14 | TRBJ1-5 | TRBV12-3/TRBV12-4 | - | TGTGCCAGCACTCTTTTGAGTAGCAATCAGCCCCAGCATTTT | CASTLLSSNQPQHF
few | 16 | TRBJ1-5 | TRBV7-8 | - | TGTGCCAGCAGTTGGGGGGCAGCAGGGAGCAATCAGCCCCAGCATTTT | CASSWGAAGSNQPQHF
- | 15 | TRBJ1-1 | TRBV2 | TRBD1 | TGTGCCAGCAGTGTTGGACAGGGCCTAGCCACTGAAGCTTTCTTT | CASSVGQGLATEAFF
many | 13 | TRBJ2-7 | TRBV6-5 | - | TGTGCCAGCAGTTACGGAAGGACCTACGAGCAGTACTTC | CASSYGRTYEQYF
- | 15 | TRBJ1-2 | TRBV9 | - | TGTGCCAGCAGCGTAGTTTCTCAGGAGAACTATGGCTACACCTTC | CASSVVSQENYGYTF
many | 12 | TRBJ1-1 | TRBV20-1 | - | TGCAGTGCTGGGGCGTATGGCACTGAAGCTTTCTTT | CSAGAYGTEAFF
few | 13 | TRBJ2-7 | TRBV5-1 | - | TGCGCCAGCAGGGAGGGGTATCCTAACGAGCAGTACTTC | CASREGYPNEQYF
few | 16 | TRBJ1-1 | TRBV7-2 | TRBD1 | TGTGCCAGCATGGGGACCGGGACAGGGCTGAACACTGAAGCTTTCTTT | CASMGTGTGLNTEAFF
- | 12 | TRBJ1-1 | TRBV29-1 | TRBD1 | TGCAGCGGAGGGGGCAAGAACACTGAAGCTTTCTTT | CSGGGKNTEAFF
- | 16 | TRBJ1-1 | TRBV7-3 | TRBD1 | TGCGCCAGCAGCCAAGCAAACAGGGGGATGAACACTGAAGCTTTCTTT | CASSQANRGMNTEAFF